This TCR beta chain was identified in a study of beta chain features in type 1 diabetes. Study results and limitations: A potential PCR bias toward shorter templates would be equal in patient and control samples. There was a moderate but significant shortening of TCRB CDR3s in all four CD4+ subsets of Type 1 diabetes patients. Insertions at VDJ junctions were less frequent in type 1 diabetes patients. These patients also deleted more nucleotides at the same junctions. Whether HLA type affects TCRB rearrangement stayed undetermined in the present work.

The CDR3 loop spans 13 amino acids. The germline V and J ends were trimmed by 7 bases and 2 bases, with 6 bases remaining between them. Germline lookup yields CDR1 SGHTA and CDR2 FQGNSA. One heparinised blood draw averaging roughly 120 mL was given by each donor. Concerning this clone itself: Its matching antigen is unknown. Different DNA sequences within this sample yield the same CDR3.

The authors reverse transcribed all of the isolated RNA, so sequencing captured expressed TCRB transcripts. Repertoires were generated with immunoSEQ multiplex PCR, while TCRdb's copy carries only in-frame clones and drops some. This sample yields some 240,000 clones, of which approximately 16% are seen a single time; approximately 0.087% belongs to the top ten. The sequence came from a man younger than 40 with type 1 diabetes. This chain links TRBV7-2 with TRBJ2-6; D is uncertain. The specimen sequenced was naive CD4+ T cells from blood. The CDR3 DNA reads TGTGCCAGCACTCGAGCTGGGGCCAACGTCCTGACTTTC. Amino acid sequence: CASTRAGANVLTF.